This T cell receptor beta chain originates from a study of cytomegalovirus exposure and HLA in healthy donors. This clone was counted only a few times. A multiplex PCR was run with 60 Vbeta primers and 13 Jbeta primers. Sequencing was performed with immunoSEQ multiplex PCR; in TCRdb, only in-frame clones are kept and a portion is missing. The data show 50,000 or so clones, 60% to 80% seen once. V was clipped by 3 bases and J by 5 bases, with 13 bases between them. The V gene's germline CDR1 is LNHDA and CDR2 SQIVND (reference sequence). The CDR3 is 14 amino acids. The TCR originated in a female donor in good health and CMV-seronegative. The chain combines TRBV19 with TRBJ2-5; TRBD2 is a possible D gene (5 bases). Sequencing used PBMCs. The CDR3 sequence is CASSIAAREETQYF. CDR3 nucleotide sequence: TGTGCCAGTAGTATTGCGGCTAGGGAGGAGACCCAGTACTTC. Based on the CDR3 plus reference TRBV19 and TRBJ2-5, the full variable domain is DGGITQSPKYLFRKEGQNVTLSCEQNLNHDAMYWYRQDPGQGLRLIYYSQIVNDFQKGDIAEGYSVSREKKESFPLTVTSAQKNPTAFYLCASSIAAREETQYFGPGTRLLVL.